Given below is one TCR beta chain in context. This clonotype was observed a handful of times. Its antigen is unknown. Within one base of it there is no much larger clone, and no base qualities were kept. Ficoll-Paque density gradient centrifugation was used to isolate PBMCs. These data are taken from a study of T-cell memory formation after mild COVID-19 (dated by TCRdb to the early 2020s). Regarding the research as a whole: TCR sequence clusters from the two donors were found to be largely donor specific. In a couple of donors, T-cell clones that expanded and contracted after mild COVID-19 were followed by sequencing TCRalpha and TCRbeta repertoires longitudinally. The cohort was made up of two young adult volunteers, one female and one male, who were previously healthy.

The sequencing machine was an Illumina NovaSeq 6000. Using 5'RACE with constant-segment primers, TCRalpha and TCRbeta cDNA libraries were constructed, with sample barcodes and unique molecular identifiers added in the process. RNA was extracted from every sample with Trizol reagent. The libraries were amplified in two PCR steps, and the second step added a second sample barcode and Illumina TruSeq adapters. The libraries were sequenced on an Illumina NovaSeq using 2 x 150 bp paired-end reads. Regarding the original processing steps: Demultiplexing of reads and collapsing into UMI-guided consensus sequences were performed with migec v1.2.7. Using mixcr v2.1.11, UMI consensuses were aligned to TRA and TRB V and J templates and then assembled into clonotypes. A clonotype was counted as expanded or contracted only when both edgeR and NoisET called the clonotype significant, with the noise models trained on biological replicates. For edgeR calls, a false discovery rate-adjusted p below 0.01 and a log2 fold-change threshold of 1 were applied. As an exploratory analysis of dynamics, PCA with hierarchical clustering was applied to max-normalized trajectories of the 1000 most abundant clonotypes. Separately sequenced CD4+ and CD8+ repertoires were used to assign a CD4 or CD8 phenotype to each responding clone. TCRdb redid the processing of the public reads, applying fastp at Q25 and MiXCR, and retained in-frame beta chains. When rows share a CDR3 protein, they turn into one entry using the most common DNA and genes. None of the V and J calls come from the authors' own analysis; TCRdb made them. Counted in this sample were roughly 600,000 distinct CDR3 sequences; 18% of them appeared once. The biggest ten clones account for more than 10% of the sample.

Trimming takes 5 bases off V and 5 bases off J; junction bases not matched to a gene: 12. The germline V gene (reference sequence) gives CDR1 as SEHNR and CDR2 as FQNEAQ. From the cysteine up to the phenylalanine, the CDR3 has a length of 16 residues. Only CDR3 DNA remains: 48 bases, in frame from the first base. Study-level results and caveats: Whether the second-wave clones peaking on day 37 were SARS-CoV-2 specific was not confirmed. Only two mild cases were covered in the study, and larger cohorts including severe cases with pre-infection samples were considered necessary. Contracting CD4+ clones turned up mainly in the CM and EM memory subsets, whereas EMRA was where CD8+ clones were enriched. Clones that contracted from day 15 to 85 showed balanced CD4/CD8 phenotypes, whereas a second wave of clones that expanded from day 15 to 37 leaned towards CD4+. Some responding clones were found in pre-infection memory, which suggests that pre-existing cross-reactive memory T cells took part in the SARS-CoV-2 response.

This receptor chain uses TRBV7-9 and TRBJ2-1, and TRBD1 matches 7 of the central bases. The TCR was taken from an adult woman who had mild COVID-19 (a few samples of this study predate the infection). The sample titles of this study are shuffled in the database, so cell type and time point are left out; the donor was told from shared clones. Sequenced material: PBMCs or a T cell subset sorted from them (not recorded which). The CDR3 protein is CASSANRGPPNNEQFF. The DNA sequence reads TGTGCCAGCAGCGCCAACAGGGGCCCTCCGAACAATGAGCAGTTCTTC.